The clone carrying this T cell receptor beta chain was seen a few times. For TCR beta, libraries came from quantitative 5'-RACE with molecular barcodes. Via MiXCR, TCRdb re-called the 5' RACE reads, giving one row per CDR3 protein. The table includes 160,000 or so distinct CDR3 sequences, 9.8% detected once. This record belongs to a study of CD8 T cells in ankylosing spondylitis. V lost 3 bases, J lost 8 bases, and 17 bases lay in between. This CDR3 is built from 15 residues. Germline loops: CDR1 MRHNA, CDR2 SNTAGT. The chain is built from TRBV6-4 and TRBJ2-1; tentative D call: TRBD1 (6 bases). The TCR sequence derives from a female donor with ankylosing spondylitis or in good health (not recorded which). The material sequenced was blood, either unsorted or a sorted T cell fraction (not recorded which). The CDR3 nucleotides read TGTGCCAGCAGTGAAGGGGGATCTCCTCTCGATGAGCAGTTCTTC. Amino acids: CASSEGGSPLDEQFF.